Shown below are 19 T cell receptor beta chains from a single sample sequenced in a study of T cell responses to AZD1222 COVID-19 vaccine. The repertoire was sequenced with immunoSEQ multiplex PCR; TCRdb's copy has only in-frame clones and lacks some. This table holds 160,000 or so clones, 94% found once. The sequencing here drew on peripheral blood, taken 28 days after the second AZD1222 dose. Source of these receptors: an adult who received the AZD1222 COVID-19 vaccine.

This clone was observed once. The chain joins TRBV5-1 to TRBJ2-7; perhaps TRBD1 as D (6 bases). The V end was cut by 1 base, the J end by 2 bases, with 13 bases between. The germline V gene encodes CDR1 SGHRS and CDR2 YFSETQ. This CDR3 comprises 15 residues. The DNA for the CDR3 is TGCGCCAGCAGCTTGTTCCCCGGACAGACCTACGAGCAGTACTTC. It encodes CASSLFPGQTYEQYF.

The sample holds one count of this clone. V is TRBV30 and J is TRBJ1-1, with D possibly TRBD1 on 5 matching bases. The CDR3 has 13 amino acids. Trimming took 5 bases from V and 6 from J, leaving 16 bases between them. Germline lookup yields CDR1 GTSNPN and CDR2 SVGIG (reference sequence). This chain's CDR3 is CAWDPGGISEAFF. The CDR3 DNA reads TGTGCCTGGGACCCTGGGGGGATCTCTGAAGCTTTCTTT.

This clone was detected only once. V is TRBV6-5 and J is TRBJ2-7; D might be TRBD1 or TRBD2, each matching 6 bases. This CDR3 has 14 residues. Per germline, CDR1 MNHEY and CDR2 SVGAGI. V was pared by 4 bases and J by 7 bases, with 17 bases between. The CDR3 nucleotides read TGTGCCAGCAGTTTAGCGGAGCAAGGGGGTGAGCAGTACTTC. As protein: CASSLAEQGGEQYF.

The chain joins TRBV10-3 to TRBJ1-1; TRBD1 agrees at 7 bases. Germline assignment: CDR1 ENHRY and CDR2 SYGVKD. Trimming at V came to 4 bases and at J to 1 base, leaving 9 bases not matched to a gene. The CDR3 is 16 residues long. Here the CDR3 DNA reads TGTGCCATCAGTGGTGTGACTGGGGACAGGAACACTGAAGCTTTCTTT. Its translation: CAISGVTGDRNTEAFF.

CDR3 sequence reads: CATSDLGYEQFF. CDR3 sequence (DNA): TGTGCCACCAGTGATTTGGGGTATGAGCAGTTCTTC. The chain is built from TRBV24-1 and TRBJ2-1; D is unclear. V dropped 0 bases and J dropped 8 bases, with 4 bases sitting between them. The germline gives CDR1 KGHDR, CDR2 SFDVKD. The CDR3 extends over 12 amino acids.

This chain links TRBV7-9 with TRBJ1-1, with unresolved D. V lost 3 bases and J 4 bases, leaving 15 bases between the germline ends. The CDR3 is 15 amino acids. Germline-derived CDR1 and CDR2 are SEHNR and FQNEAQ (reference sequence). The CDR3 nucleotides are TGTGCCAGCAGCTTGGGTCCAGGAAAGGGCACTGAAGCTTTCTTT. This encodes CASSLGPGKGTEAFF. The whole variable domain, filled in from reference TRBV7-9 and TRBJ1-1, reads DTGVSQNPRHKITKRGQNVTFRCDPISEHNRLYWYRQTLGQGPEFLTYFQNEAQLEKSRLLSDRFSAERPKGSFSTLEIQRTEQGDSAMYLCASSLGPGKGTEAFFGQGTRLTVV.

The sample holds one count of this clone. The V gene is TRBV11-2, the J gene TRBJ2-7; D gene uncertain. This CDR3 has 16 amino acids. Trimming cost V 5 bases and J 3 bases, with 20 bases left between them. The germline V gene has CDR1 SGHAT and CDR2 FQNNGV. CDR3 in DNA: TGTGCCAGCAGCCCCTGGGATACGGCTCGCAGCTACGAGCAGTACTTC. Its translation is CASSPWDTARSYEQYF. The full variable domain, in which reference TRBV11-2 and TRBJ2-7 provide the parts outside the CDR3, is EAGVAQSPRYKIIEKRQSVAFWCNPISGHATLYWYQQILGQGPKLLIQFQNNGVVDDSQLPKDRFSAERLKGVDSTLKIQPAKLEDSAVYLCASSPWDTARSYEQYFGPGTRLTVT.

The chain is built from TRBV7-9 and TRBJ2-3; no clear D gene. Trimming cost V 2 bases and J 2 bases, with 5 bases left between them. CDR3 length: 13 amino acids. Germline V gene data show CDR1 as SEHNR and CDR2 as FQNEAQ (reference sequence). This CDR3 is CASSLRDTDTQYF. The DNA of the CDR3 is TGTGCCAGCAGCTTACGAGACACAGATACGCAGTATTTT. Drawing the rest from reference TRBV7-9 and TRBJ2-3, the complete variable domain is DTGVSQNPRHKITKRGQNVTFRCDPISEHNRLYWYRQTLGQGPEFLTYFQNEAQLEKSRLLSDRFSAERPKGSFSTLEIQRTEQGDSAMYLCASSLRDTDTQYFGPGTRLTVL.

The gene calls are TRBV5-1 and TRBJ2-1; D may match TRBD1 or TRBD2 (6 bases each). CDR3 size: 17 residues. Germline values: CDR1 SGHRS, CDR2 YFSETQ. V was trimmed by 2 bases and J by 8 bases, leaving 23 bases between them. CDR3 loop: CASSFIGGSGPGDEQFF. In DNA, the CDR3 is TGCGCCAGCAGCTTTATCGGGGGTAGCGGTCCAGGGGATGAGCAGTTCTTC. Filled out from reference TRBV5-1 and TRBJ2-1, the complete variable domain reads KAGVTQTPRYLIKTRGQQVTLSCSPISGHRSVSWYQQTPGQGLQFLFEYFSETQRNKGNFPGRFSGRQFSNSRSEMNVSTLELGDSALYLCASSFIGGSGPGDEQFFGPGTRLTVL.

This chain joins TRBV19 and TRBJ2-1; a possible D gene is TRBD1 (5 bases). The CDR3 has 14 residues. The germline gives CDR1 LNHDA, CDR2 SQIVND (reference sequence). V was shortened by 3 bases and J by 1 base, with 7 bases between the two germline ends. The CDR3: CASSITGSYNEQFF. In DNA form, the CDR3 reads TGTGCCAGTAGTATCACAGGTTCCTACAATGAGCAGTTCTTC.

The table lists this clone with a count of one. The chain uses TRBV4-2 and TRBJ1-4; the D is unclear. Trimming took 1 base from V and 7 from J, leaving 4 bases between them. Per the germline V gene, CDR1 is LGHNA and CDR2 is YNFKEQ. The CDR3 is made up of 12 amino acids. CDR3 DNA sequence: TGTGCCAGCAGCCAAGTGTCTGAAAAACTGTTTTTT. Translation: CASSQVSEKLFF.

The chain carries TRBV19 and TRBJ2-7; maybe TRBD2 (6 bases). The CDR3 is 15 amino acids. Trimming took 6 bases from V and 3 from J, leaving 18 bases between them. CDR1 LNHDA and CDR2 SQIVND come from the germline V gene (reference sequence). CDR3 coding DNA: TGTGCCAGTAGCTGGAGCGCGGGACTGCACTACGAGCAGTACTTC. Residues: CASSWSAGLHYEQYF.

V is TRBV27 and J is TRBJ1-5; D unclear. The CDR3 extends over 16 amino acids. Between the trimmed V and J ends, which lost 1 base and 5 bases, there was a span of 15 bases. Germline-derived CDR1 and CDR2 are MNHEY and SMNVEV (reference sequence). CDR3 residues: CASSLYGPAQHQPQHF. As DNA, the CDR3 is TGTGCCAGCAGTTTATACGGACCGGCGCAGCATCAGCCCCAGCATTTT.

The chain is built from TRBV30 and TRBJ1-3, with D unclear. Germline-derived CDR1 and CDR2 are GTSNPN and SVGIG (reference sequence). This CDR3 contains 18 residues. V shed 0 bases and J shed 0 bases, with 18 bases lying between them. The CDR3 region has the DNA TGTGCCTGGAGTGTACCCTGGGGAGTGATAAGCTCTGGAAACACCATATATTTT. This translates into CAWSVPWGVISSGNTIYF. The full variable domain, with the rest looked up from reference TRBV30 and TRBJ1-3, is SQTIHQWPATLVQPVGSPLSLECTVEGTSNPNLYWYRQAAGRGLQLLFYSVGIGQISSEVPQNLSASRPQDRQFILSSKKLLLSDSGFYLCAWSVPWGVISSGNTIYFGEGSWLTVV.

This clone came up a few times. The chain uses TRBV15 and TRBJ2-7; D possibly corresponds to TRBD2 (5 bases). This CDR3 has 13 amino acids. V lost 6 bases, J lost 0 bases, and 9 bases lay in between. Germline V CDR1 and CDR2: LNHNV, YYDKDF (reference sequence). The CDR3 DNA is TGTGCCACCAGAACCAGCGGCTCCTACGAGCAGTACTTC. It translates to CATRTSGSYEQYF.

V is TRBV18 and J is TRBJ1-5, with TRBD1 as a possible D gene (6 bases). The CDR3 loop spans 15 amino acids. The V gene's germline CDR1 is KGHSH and CDR2 LQKENI. Trimming cost V 4 bases and J 4 bases, with 14 bases left between them. CDR3 in amino acids: CASSRGQLPNQPQHF. CDR3 DNA: TGTGCCAGCTCACGTGGACAGCTTCCGAATCAGCCCCAGCATTTT.

In DNA, the CDR3 is TGTGCCAGCAGCCCGGGGACAGGGGCCTACGAGCAGTACTTC. As protein: CASSPGTGAYEQYF. The V gene is TRBV7-2, the J gene TRBJ2-7, with TRBD1 identical over 10 bases. J was trimmed by 2 bases and V by 5 bases; bases with no gene match: 3. The CDR3 length is 14 residues. The germline gives CDR1 SGHTA, CDR2 FQGNSA.

The chain joins TRBV6-5 to TRBJ1-1; D unclear. The CDR3 is made up of 15 amino acids. Germline V gene lookup returns CDR1 MNHEY and CDR2 SVGAGI. Trimming took 0 bases from V and 0 from J, leaving 8 bases between them. The CDR3 sequence: CASSYSGLLNTEAFF. DNA for the CDR3: TGTGCCAGCAGTTACTCTGGGTTGCTGAACACTGAAGCTTTCTTT.

The chain links TRBV9 to TRBJ2-1; 11 bases line up with TRBD2. CDR1 is SGDLS and CDR2 is YYNGEE in the germline V gene. CDR3 length: 14 amino acids. V gave up 4 bases and J gave up 10 bases; unmatched junction bases: 7. As DNA, the CDR3 is TGTGCCAGCAGCCCCCGACTAGCGGGGTTCGAGCAGTTCTTC. Translated: CASSPRLAGFEQFF.